What follows are 17 T cell receptor beta chains derived from one specimen sequenced in a study of pediatric ulcerative colitis. One to two pinch biopsies were taken from the rectum during colonoscopy. Only in-frame clones appear in the TCRdb table, and some are missing; sequencing was by immunoSEQ multiplex PCR. Found here are tens of thousands of clones, about two thirds of them singletons; the top ten hold around 15%. Sequenced: gut tissue. The receptors derive from a boy younger than 18 with severe ulcerative colitis.

The V call is TRBV15, the J call TRBJ1-3; D is unresolved. V was cut by 3 bases and J by 0 bases, with 15 bases left in between. Germline CDR1 LNHNV, CDR2 YYDKDF (reference sequence). This CDR3 spans 17 amino acids. CDR3 protein: CATSSLGVVGSGNTIYF. The CDR3 DNA sequence: TGTGCCACCAGCAGTTTGGGTGTTGTGGGCTCTGGAAACACCATATATTTT.

V gene TRBV11-2 combines with J gene TRBJ1-4; D is unresolved. This CDR3 region has 16 residues. In germline, CDR1 is SGHAT, CDR2 FQNNGV. Trimming cost V 5 bases and J 2 bases, with 15 bases left between them. CDR3 amino acids: CASSRQPRGTNEKLFF. The DNA for the CDR3 is TGTGCCAGCAGCCGCCAGCCTCGAGGGACTAATGAAAAACTGTTTTTT.

CDR3 amino acids: CASSWKYSQYF. The DNA for the CDR3 is TGTGCCAGCAGTTGGAAGTACTCGCAGTATTTT. This sequence joins TRBV25-1 and TRBJ2-3; D not certain. This CDR3 region has 11 residues. The V end lost 5 bases, the J end lost 10 bases, and 10 bases lay between the germline ends. The germline V gene has CDR1 MGHDK and CDR2 SYGVNS.

This clone was observed a single time. This chain uses TRBV5-8 with TRBJ1-5; D is uncertain. The CDR3 is made up of 16 amino acids. The germline V and J ends were trimmed by 2 bases and 2 bases, with 14 bases remaining between them. Germline V lookup: CDR1 SGHTS, CDR2 YDEGEE. The CDR3 DNA reads TGTGCCAGCAGCTTCCCCGGGGTCTGGGGCAATCAGCCCCAGCATTTT. Its protein is CASSFPGVWGNQPQHF.

CDR3 in amino acids: CASSLVRRADSPLHF. DNA of the CDR3: TGCGCCAGCAGCTTGGTGCGCCGGGCGGATTCACCCCTCCACTTT. The V and J genes are TRBV5-1 and TRBJ1-6; D is undetermined. CDR3 length: 15 amino acids. Trimming shortened V by 0 bases and J by 8 bases, and 12 bases separated the two germline ends. Germline loops: CDR1 SGHRS, CDR2 YFSETQ.

This sequence joins TRBV4-2 and TRBJ2-1; D perhaps matches TRBD2 (6 bases). This CDR3 region has 15 residues. V lost 2 bases to trimming and J lost 5 bases, with 13 bases between them. The germline CDR1 and CDR2 sequences are LGHNA and YNFKEQ. CDR3 region: CASSQKAGINNEQFF. The DNA of the CDR3 is TGTGCCAGCAGCCAAAAAGCGGGTATAAACAATGAGCAGTTCTTC.

This clone has just one count. V usage is TRBV2 and J usage is TRBJ2-7; D gene uncertain. V dropped 3 bases and J dropped 3 bases, with 12 bases sitting between them. This CDR3 contains 14 residues. CDR1 SNHLY and CDR2 FYNNEI come from the germline V gene. The CDR3 reads CASSDSVWNYEQYF. CDR3 coding DNA: TGTGCCAGCAGTGATTCCGTGTGGAACTACGAGCAGTACTTC. Looking up the rest from reference TRBV2 and TRBJ2-7 gives the full variable domain: EPEVTQTPSHQVTQMGQEVILRCVPISNHLYFYWYRQILGQKVEFLVSFYNNEISEKSEIFDDQFSVERPDGSNFTLKIRSTKLEDSAMYFCASSDSVWNYEQYFGPGTRLTVT.

This sequence joins TRBV7-8 and TRBJ1-2; D gene uncertain. Trimming pared 3 bases from V and 4 bases from J, leaving 9 bases between. The CDR3 consists of 13 residues. Germline V gene lookup returns CDR1 SGHVS and CDR2 FQNEAQ. CDR3 in DNA: TGTGCCAGCAGCTTGGACGGCGTCTATGGCTACACCTTC. Protein product: CASSLDGVYGYTF.

The chain uses TRBV15 and TRBJ2-7, with D maybe TRBD2 (5 bases). V was cut by 3 bases and J by 0 bases, with 18 bases left in between. The germline gives CDR1 LNHNV, CDR2 YYDKDF (reference sequence). The CDR3 runs 17 residues. In nucleotides, the CDR3 is TGTGCCACCAGCAGGGACTCCCGGAATGAGAACTCCTACGAGCAGTACTTC. Encoded protein: CATSRDSRNENSYEQYF. The whole variable domain, filled in from reference TRBV15 and TRBJ2-7, reads DAMVIQNPRYQVTQFGKPVTLSCSQTLNHNVMYWYQQKSSQAPKLLFHYYDKDFNNEADTPDNFQSRRPNTSFCFLDIRSPGLGDTAMYLCATSRDSRNENSYEQYFGPGTRLTVT.

A single count supports this clone. The chain recombines TRBV29-1 with TRBJ1-2; tentatively, D is TRBD1 (5 bases). V shed 4 bases and J shed 3 bases, with 15 bases lying between them. Germline values: CDR1 SQVTM, CDR2 ANQGSEA. This CDR3 region has 14 residues. The CDR3 sequence: CSVVSVGRDYGYTF. The CDR3 nucleotides are TGCAGCGTTGTTTCCGTGGGGCGCGACTATGGCTACACCTTC.

The rearrangement links TRBV4-1 to TRBJ1-2; 8 bases match TRBD1. J lost 4 bases, V lost 1 base, and 5 bases had no gene match. This CDR3 is 15 amino acids long. Looked up from germline, CDR1 is MGHRA and CDR2 is YSYEKL. The CDR3 DNA reads as TGCGCCAGCAGCCAAGGTTTCGGGACAGGCTATGGCTACACCTTC. It encodes CASSQGFGTGYGYTF.

The gene calls are TRBV5-6 and TRBJ1-3; tentatively, D is TRBD1 (6 bases). Trimming took off 6 bases at V and 7 bases at J, with 17 bases between the two ends. The V gene's germline CDR1 is SGHDT and CDR2 YYEEEE. The CDR3 spans 14 residues. The CDR3 nucleotides are TGTGCCAGCACCAATCCCGGGGGCTCGAACACCATATATTTT. As protein: CASTNPGGSNTIYF.

This clone occurred a few times. The CDR3 sequence is CASSVSRTVTEAFF. CDR3 coding DNA: TGTGCCAGCTCGGTATCTAGGACGGTCACTGAAGCTTTCTTT. The chain couples TRBV2 to TRBJ1-1; unclear D gene. The CDR3 consists of 14 residues. Per germline, CDR1 SNHLY and CDR2 FYNNEI. V was clipped by 8 bases and J by 4 bases, with 17 bases between them.

This chain connects TRBV5-1 to TRBJ2-2; D is unclear. This CDR3 is built from 15 residues. Trimming took 0 bases from V and 0 from J, leaving 6 bases between them. Per the germline V gene, CDR1 is SGHRS and CDR2 is YFSETQ. The CDR3 DNA reads TGCGCCAGCAGCTTGGGAGGAGCGAACACCGGGGAGCTGTTTTTT. Translation: CASSLGGANTGELFF.

This chain uses TRBV28 with TRBJ1-5; D is undetermined. Per the germline V gene, CDR1 is MDHEN and CDR2 is SYDVKM. The CDR3 loop spans 12 amino acids. With 2 bases removed from V and 7 bases from J, the gap between germline ends came to 6 bases. Written as DNA, the CDR3 is TGTGCCAGCAGTTTACGTGGGCAGCCCCAGCATTTT. Amino acid sequence: CASSLRGQPQHF.

This clone has a single count. CDR3 nucleotides: TGTGCCAGCAGACGGCGGAGGGAAGGCAATCAGCCCCAGCATTTT. Protein: CASRRRREGNQPQHF. This chain joins TRBV6-5 and TRBJ1-5, with D hard to call. CDR1 is MNHEY, CDR2 SVGAGI, per germline. V lost 6 bases and J 2 bases, leaving 14 bases between the germline ends. The CDR3 covers 15 residues.

The chain uses TRBV19 and TRBJ1-1; 7 nucleotides agree with TRBD1. V lost 7 bases to trimming and J lost 0 bases; unmatched junction nucleotides: 11. The CDR3 is 16 amino acids. The germline V gene has CDR1 LNHDA and CDR2 SQIVND (reference sequence). DNA of the CDR3: TGTGCCAGTACCTATTCCGGAGGGGGCCTGAACACTGAAGCTTTCTTT. Its translation is CASTYSGGGLNTEAFF.